These 25 T cell receptor beta chains share one sample of origin, sequenced in a study of OX40 agonist ivuxolimab in advanced cancers. TCRdb's table, derived via immunoSEQ multiplex PCR, lists solely in-frame clones and lacks some. Of about 70,000 clones detected, 80% to 90% appear once; the ten largest clones hold under 3.5%. The sequenced sample was CD4+ or CD8+ T cells sorted from blood, obtained in a trial of the OX40 agonist ivuxolimab. These receptors were collected from an adult with an advanced solid tumor such as melanoma, head and neck, liver or kidney cancer.

The chain combines TRBV19 with TRBJ1-2; TRBD1 matches at 9 bases. V was pared by 6 bases and J by 4 bases, with 6 bases of the junction left unmatched. The V gene's germline CDR1 is LNHDA and CDR2 SQIVND (reference sequence). CDR3 length: 14 residues. The CDR3 DNA follows: TGTGCCAGTAGCCCCGGGACAGGGATCTATGGCTACACCTTC. It codes for CASSPGTGIYGYTF.

V usage is TRBV5-4 and J usage is TRBJ2-2; 8 nucleotides line up with TRBD2. V shed 4 bases and J 3 bases; nucleotides not matched to a gene: 8. This CDR3 contains 16 residues. Looked up from germline, CDR1 is SGHNT and CDR2 is YYREEE (reference sequence). CDR3 amino acids: CASSPSGGGDTGELFF. The CDR3 DNA is TGTGCCAGCAGCCCCTCCGGGGGGGGTGACACCGGGGAGCTGTTTTTT. The whole variable domain, filled in from reference TRBV5-4 and TRBJ2-2, reads ETGVTQSPTHLIKTRGQQVTLRCSSQSGHNTVSWYQQALGQGPQFIFQYYREEENGRGNFPPRFSGLQFPNYSSELNVNALELDDSALYLCASSPSGGGDTGELFFGEGSRLTVL.

This chain connects TRBV6-5 to TRBJ2-3, with 11 bases fitting TRBD2. V dropped 5 bases and J dropped 1; count of bases not matched to a gene: 2. The CDR3 spans 15 residues. Germline V gene sequence: CDR1 MNHEY, CDR2 SVGAGI. The CDR3 region is CASSLAGGRTDTQYF. The CDR3 DNA is TGTGCCAGCAGTCTAGCGGGGGGACGCACAGATACGCAGTATTTT.

V gene TRBV28 combines with J gene TRBJ2-3; D not resolved. Trimming took 5 bases from V and 3 from J, leaving 21 bases between them. Germline lookup yields CDR1 MDHEN and CDR2 SYDVKM. CDR3 length equals 17 residues. The CDR3 region is CASSPPAGWVQTDTQYF. The CDR3 DNA is TGTGCCAGCAGTCCCCCCGCCGGCTGGGTTCAGACAGATACGCAGTATTTT.

This clone was counted a single time. This chain joins TRBV30 and TRBJ1-2, with TRBD1 as a possible D gene (5 bases). CDR3 length: 14 amino acids. Germline CDR1 GTSNPN, CDR2 SVGIG (reference sequence). The V end lost 3 bases, the J end lost 0 bases, and 11 bases lay between the germline ends. CDR3 nucleotides: TGTGCCTGGAGGGGGGACGGAACTAACTATGGCTACACCTTC. Translated, it gives CAWRGDGTNYGYTF.

This chain links TRBV5-4 with TRBJ1-2; 10 nucleotides agree with TRBD1. This CDR3 contains 14 residues. The junction had 5 bases not matched to a gene; V was cut back by 3 bases and J by 6 bases. Germline CDR1 and CDR2: SGHNT and YYREEE (reference sequence). The CDR3 DNA follows: TGTGCCAGCAGCTGGGACAGGGGAGTTGATGGCTACACCTTC. Translation gives CASSWDRGVDGYTF.

The CDR3, as DNA: TGTGCCAGCAGCCGGACGACAGGGGAGAAGACCCAGTACTTC. It encodes CASSRTTGEKTQYF. V is TRBV7-2 and J is TRBJ2-5; 8 bases agree with TRBD1. This CDR3 contains 14 residues. CDR1 SGHTA and CDR2 FQGNSA come from the germline V gene. J lost 6 bases, V lost 5 bases, and 8 bases had no gene match.

This chain connects TRBV5-1 to TRBJ2-7; 9 bases are shared with TRBD1. This CDR3 is 13 amino acids long. V dropped 5 bases and J dropped 7; count of bases not matched to a gene: 7. Germline CDR1 reads SGHRS; CDR2 reads YFSETQ. For the CDR3, the DNA is TGCGCCAGCAGGGGACAGGGTGTTGGGGAGCAGTACTTC. Amino acid sequence: CASRGQGVGEQYF.

In regard to this clone: The junction does not match germline at one end; this may be a read error. The genes are TRBV28 and TRBJ2-7, with D maybe TRBD1 (6 bases). Per the germline V gene, CDR1 is MDHEN and CDR2 is SYDVKM. The CDR3 runs to 16 residues. In DNA form, the CDR3 reads TGTGCCAGCAGCTACGTACAGGGTTCCTCTTCCTCCGAGCAGTACTTC. Residues: CASSYVQGSSSSEQYF. Based on the CDR3 plus reference TRBV28 and TRBJ2-7, the full variable domain is DVKVTQSSRYLVKRTGEKVFLECVQDMDHENMFWYRQDPGLGLRLIYFSYDVKMKEKGDIPEGYSVSREKKERFSLILESASTNQTSMYLCASSYVQGSSSSEQYFGPGTRLTVT.

CDR3 residues: CASSEQLRTGELFF. CDR3 nucleotide sequence: TGTGCCAGCAGTGAACAGCTGAGGACCGGGGAGCTGTTTTTT. The J gene is TRBJ2-2, the V gene TRBV2, with D uncertain. Germline V CDR1 and CDR2: SNHLY, FYNNEI. The CDR3 length is 14 residues. V was clipped by 2 bases and J by 5 bases, with 9 bases between them. Together with reference TRBV2 and TRBJ2-2, the CDR3 gives the full variable domain: EPEVTQTPSHQVTQMGQEVILRCVPISNHLYFYWYRQILGQKVEFLVSFYNNEISEKSEIFDDQFSVERPDGSNFTLKIRSTKLEDSAMYFCASSEQLRTGELFFGEGSRLTVL.

The rearrangement links TRBV5-4 to TRBJ1-6, with a tentative D call TRBD1 (6 bases). The CDR3 has 16 amino acids. The germline V and J ends were trimmed by 9 bases and 0 bases, with 16 bases remaining between them. Germline V gene sequence: CDR1 SGHNT, CDR2 YYREEE (reference sequence). CDR3 sequence (DNA): TGTGCCACCACACGGGGGGGCCACTCCTATAATTCACCCCTCCACTTT. Its protein product is CATTRGGHSYNSPLHF.

This clone was seen only a few times. The V and J genes are TRBV6-1 and TRBJ1-6; D is ambiguous. V was shortened by 7 bases and J by 9 bases, with 13 bases between the two germline ends. The CDR3 contains 13 residues. The germline V gene encodes CDR1 MNHNS and CDR2 SASEGT. This chain's CDR3 is CASNEVLASPLHF. CDR3 in DNA: TGTGCCAGCAATGAGGTGCTGGCTTCACCCCTCCACTTT.

V and J are TRBV9 and TRBJ2-1; a possible D gene is TRBD1 (5 bases). Trimming cost V 0 bases and J 4 bases, with 23 bases left between them. Germline assignment: CDR1 SGDLS and CDR2 YYNGEE. This CDR3 has 19 amino acids. CDR3 bases: TGTGCCAGCAGCGTAGGCCTGGGGCAGGGAAGGAACGGTTACAATGAGCAGTTCTTC. Translating gives CASSVGLGQGRNGYNEQFF.

The chain couples TRBV14 to TRBJ2-3, with TRBD2 as a possible D gene (5 bases). V was shortened by 0 bases and J by 3 bases, with 10 bases between the two germline ends. The germline CDR1 and CDR2 sequences are SGHDN and FVKESK. This CDR3 region has 15 residues. The CDR3 bases are TGTGCCAGCAGCCAAGATGAGGGATATACAGATACGCAGTATTTT. Translating gives CASSQDEGYTDTQYF.

The chain is built from TRBV4-3 and TRBJ2-3; 8 nucleotides match TRBD2. V lost 1 base, J lost 4 bases, and 10 bases stayed unmatched. The CDR3 runs to 17 residues. The germline gives CDR1 LGHNA, CDR2 YSLEER. DNA for the CDR3: TGCGCCAGCAGCCAAGGTGGCGGGGGGCGAAATCCAGATACGCAGTATTTT. Protein: CASSQGGGGRNPDTQYF.

V gene TRBV4-2 combines with J gene TRBJ2-5; D gene ambiguous. CDR1 is LGHNA and CDR2 is YNFKEQ in the germline V gene. The V end lost 0 bases, the J end lost 5 bases, and 13 bases lay between the germline ends. This CDR3 comprises 15 residues. The CDR3 DNA reads TGTGCCAGCAGCCAAGATCTGGGAAGGTGGGAGACCCAGTACTTC. This translates into CASSQDLGRWETQYF.

The chain links TRBV6-1 to TRBJ2-7; a possible D gene is TRBD1 (6 bases). The CDR3 runs 12 residues. Trimming shortened V by 6 bases and J by 5 bases, and 11 bases separated the two germline ends. Germline CDR1 reads MNHNS; CDR2 reads SASEGT. CDR3 in DNA: TGTGCCAGCAGAAAGGACAGTCACGAGCAGTACTTC. Its translation is CASRKDSHEQYF.

V and J are TRBV2 and TRBJ1-5, with D possibly TRBD1 on 5 matching bases. Per the germline V gene, CDR1 is SNHLY and CDR2 is FYNNEI. Trimming pared 5 bases from V and 6 bases from J, leaving 11 bases between. The CDR3 has 13 amino acids. The CDR3: CASSRQGGQPQHF. The CDR3 region has the DNA TGTGCCAGCAGTCGCCAGGGCGGTCAGCCCCAGCATTTT. Full variable domain (missing parts from reference TRBV2 and TRBJ1-5): EPEVTQTPSHQVTQMGQEVILRCVPISNHLYFYWYRQILGQKVEFLVSFYNNEISEKSEIFDDQFSVERPDGSNFTLKIRSTKLEDSAMYFCASSRQGGQPQHFGDGTRLSIL.

The chain links TRBV6-5 to TRBJ1-3; no reliable D call. V was shortened by 6 bases and J by 6 bases, with 15 bases between the two germline ends. Germline CDR1 and CDR2: MNHEY and SVGAGI. The CDR3 extends over 14 amino acids. DNA of the CDR3: TGTGCCAGCAGCCCCATGGGCCGGGAAAACACCATATATTTT. It encodes CASSPMGRENTIYF.

In DNA, the CDR3 is TGTGCCAGCAGTGACTCGAGTCGGGCAGGGGGAGATGGCTACACCTTC. Encoded protein: CASSDSSRAGGDGYTF. The chain is built from TRBV6-4 and TRBJ1-2; 7 bases are a match to TRBD1. With V trimmed by 0 bases and J by 6 bases, 10 bases remained unmatched. Germline V gene lookup returns CDR1 MRHNA and CDR2 SNTAGT. The CDR3 totals 16 residues.

DNA for the CDR3: TGTGCCAGCGACGACACTAGCGGGGGGAGCACAGATACGCAGTATTTT. Translation gives CASDDTSGGSTDTQYF. The rearrangement links TRBV2 to TRBJ2-3, with TRBD2 matching 12 bases. CDR3 length equals 16 residues. Germline V gene data show CDR1 as SNHLY and CDR2 as FYNNEI. The V segment lost 8 bases and the J segment 0 bases; nucleotides outside the gene matches: 6. The full variable domain, its missing parts supplied by reference TRBV2 and TRBJ2-3, is EPEVTQTPSHQVTQMGQEVILRCVPISNHLYFYWYRQILGQKVEFLVSFYNNEISEKSEIFDDQFSVERPDGSNFTLKIRSTKLEDSAMYFCASDDTSGGSTDTQYFGPGTRLTVL.

This clone is judged medium-sized. The V call is TRBV2, the J call TRBJ1-3, with TRBD1 identical over 8 bases. This CDR3 has 15 amino acids. Germline CDR1 reads SNHLY; CDR2 reads FYNNEI. V trimming: 7 bases; J trimming: 4 bases; junction bases outside the gene matches: 9. The CDR3 sequence is CASTGQGRAGNTIYF. The CDR3 region has the DNA TGTGCCAGCACCGGACAGGGCAGGGCGGGAAACACCATATATTTT. The variable domain in full, with the rest retrieved from reference TRBV2 and TRBJ1-3, is EPEVTQTPSHQVTQMGQEVILRCVPISNHLYFYWYRQILGQKVEFLVSFYNNEISEKSEIFDDQFSVERPDGSNFTLKIRSTKLEDSAMYFCASTGQGRAGNTIYFGEGSWLTVV.

The rearrangement links TRBV6-1 to TRBJ1-6; D remains ambiguous. The ends were cut back, 5 bases at V and 7 bases at J, with 9 bases in the middle. Germline CDR1 reads MNHNS; CDR2 reads SASEGT. This CDR3 comprises 13 residues. CDR3 coding DNA: TGTGCCAGCAGTTATCGGGGAAATTCACCCCTCCACTTT. Protein product: CASSYRGNSPLHF.

V usage is TRBV19 and J usage is TRBJ1-5; 8 bases are a match to TRBD1. This CDR3 contains 15 residues. V shed 5 bases, J shed 7 bases, and the junction held 10 bases outside the gene matches. CDR1 LNHDA and CDR2 SQIVND come from the germline V gene (reference sequence). The CDR3 is CASSFSGTGSQPQHF. Written as DNA, the CDR3 is TGTGCCAGTAGTTTCTCCGGGACAGGCTCCCAGCCCCAGCATTTT.

This chain links TRBV2 with TRBJ1-2; D call uncertain. This CDR3 spans 15 amino acids. Germline V gene lookup returns CDR1 SNHLY and CDR2 FYNNEI. V shed 7 bases and J shed 4 bases, with 19 bases lying between them. This CDR3 is CASTELKAGSYGYTF. The DNA for the CDR3 is TGTGCCAGCACAGAGCTAAAGGCCGGTAGCTATGGCTACACCTTC.